The 28 T cell receptor beta chains presented below share a single source sample, sequenced in a study of beta chain features in type 1 diabetes. The sequenced template was cDNA made from the entire isolated RNA. Repertoires were generated with immunoSEQ multiplex PCR, while TCRdb's copy carries only in-frame clones and drops some. The table lists a few hundred thousand clones, around 26% of them singletons. Sample: central memory CD4+ T cells from blood. Source of these receptors: a man aged 25 to 45 in good health.

This clone showed up just a few times. The chain is built from TRBV7-2 and TRBJ2-3; the D is unclear. Trimming removed 1 base from V and 0 bases from J, with 14 bases in between. This CDR3 region has 17 residues. CDR1 SGHTA and CDR2 FQGNSA come from the germline V gene. CDR3 in amino acids: CASSLDIARSSTDTQYF. CDR3 nucleotides: TGTGCCAGCAGCTTAGACATCGCCAGGTCGAGCACAGATACGCAGTATTTT.

The rearrangement links TRBV5-1 to TRBJ2-7; D is perhaps TRBD2 (5 bases). This CDR3 contains 15 residues. CDR1 is SGHRS, CDR2 YFSETQ, per germline. The germline V and J ends were trimmed by 0 bases and 3 bases, with 13 bases remaining between them. The CDR3 DNA sequence: TGCGCCAGCAGCTTGGCCGGGAAGACCCTCTACGAGCAGTACTTC. As protein: CASSLAGKTLYEQYF.

On this clone itself: At one end, the junction sequence differs from germline, possibly due to a read error. CDR3 nucleotide sequence: TGTGCCAGCAGCTTGGGGCAGGGCACAGGTACGCAGTATTTT. Translated: CASSLGQGTGTQYF. The chain has TRBV5-6 and TRBJ2-3; a weak D match, TRBD1 (5 bases). CDR1 and CDR2 (germline): SGHDT, YYEEEE. The CDR3 runs 14 residues.

The chain is built from TRBV18 and TRBJ2-1; the D is unclear. The CDR3 sequence is 15 residues long. Trimming took off 3 bases at V and 1 base at J, with 10 bases between the two ends. The germline V gene encodes CDR1 KGHSH and CDR2 LQKENI. The CDR3 here is CASSPIFGSYNEQFF. CDR3 nucleotides: TGTGCCAGCTCACCCATTTTTGGTTCCTACAATGAGCAGTTCTTC.

This clone was found a few times. The chain recombines TRBV5-6 with TRBJ2-7; a possible D gene is TRBD2 (6 bases). V was trimmed by 0 bases and J by 7 bases, leaving 8 bases between them. The CDR3 loop spans 12 amino acids. Germline V gene sequence: CDR1 SGHDT, CDR2 YYEEEE. The CDR3 spells CASSLDAGEQYF. The CDR3 DNA sequence: TGTGCCAGCAGCTTGGATGCGGGGGAGCAGTACTTC.

The J gene is TRBJ2-7, the V gene TRBV28; 7 bases agree with TRBD2. Per germline, CDR1 MDHEN and CDR2 SYDVKM. V was pared by 6 bases and J by 1 base, with 9 bases of the junction left unmatched. The CDR3 extends over 15 amino acids. In DNA form, the CDR3 reads TGTGCCAGCAGCAACCCCTGGACTAGTTCCTACGAGCAGTACTTC. Residues: CASSNPWTSSYEQYF.

V usage is TRBV27 and J usage is TRBJ2-5; the D call may be TRBD1 or TRBD2 (5 bases each). The CDR3 sequence is 14 residues long. Germline V lookup: CDR1 MNHEY, CDR2 SMNVEV (reference sequence). V gave up 4 bases and J gave up 3 bases, with 12 bases separating them. CDR3 loop: CASSWGGLKETQYF. CDR3 in DNA: TGTGCCAGCAGTTGGGGCGGGCTGAAAGAGACCCAGTACTTC.

The chain carries TRBV30 and TRBJ2-1, with TRBD2 matching over 8 bases. Trimming removed 3 bases from V and 7 bases from J; junction bases left unmatched: 5. This CDR3 is built from 13 residues. Germline V lookup: CDR1 GTSNPN, CDR2 SVGIG (reference sequence). CDR3 DNA: TGTGCCTGGAGGAGCGGGAGTCGGAATGAGCAGTTCTTC. It specifies CAWRSGSRNEQFF.

The chain has TRBV16 and TRBJ1-5; D is possibly TRBD1 (6 bases). V shed 4 bases and J shed 2 bases, with 9 bases lying between them. The CDR3 covers 14 residues. Germline values: CDR1 KGHSY, CDR2 FQNENV. In nucleotides, the CDR3 is TGTGCCAGCAGCCTCCGACAGGGCAATCAGCCCCAGCATTTT. Translated: CASSLRQGNQPQHF.

The chain joins TRBV5-1 to TRBJ2-5; D perhaps matches TRBD1 (6 bases). The CDR3 loop spans 13 amino acids. V was pared by 4 bases and J by 2 bases, with 9 bases between. The germline gives CDR1 SGHRS, CDR2 YFSETQ. The CDR3 region is CASSGQTQETQYF. The CDR3 DNA is TGCGCCAGCAGCGGACAGACACAAGAGACCCAGTACTTC.

The chain links TRBV5-1 to TRBJ2-2, with D uncertain. Trimming stripped 4 bases from V and 0 bases from J, with 13 bases between. The CDR3 sequence is 16 residues long. CDR1 SGHRS and CDR2 YFSETQ come from the germline V gene. The CDR3 bases are TGCGCCAGCAGCGCGGACGGCTCCGCGAACACCGGGGAGCTGTTTTTT. Translated, it gives CASSADGSANTGELFF.

This clone was seen a handful of times. The chain combines TRBV6-6 with TRBJ1-1, with D maybe TRBD1 (5 bases). Germline CDR1 and CDR2: MNHNY and SVGAGI (reference sequence). Deletions cut 0 bases from V and 5 bases from J, with 7 bases between. The CDR3 runs to 13 residues. CDR3 coding DNA: TGTGCCAGCAGTTACTCCGAGGGGACTGAAGCTTTCTTT. It is translated as CASSYSEGTEAFF.

With regard to this clone: A much larger clone is a single base away; this may be a read error. V usage is TRBV7-9 and J usage is TRBJ2-5; D is uncertain. Germline V lookup: CDR1 SEHNR, CDR2 FQNEAQ (reference sequence). Deletions cut 4 bases from V and 4 bases from J, with 4 bases between. The CDR3 covers 11 residues. In DNA, the CDR3 is TGTGCCAGCAGCTCCCTAGAGACCCAGTACTTC. Protein: CASSSLETQYF.

This clone was recorded many times. The chain is built from TRBV5-4 and TRBJ2-1, with 7 bases matching TRBD1. J lost 6 bases, V lost 4 bases, and 4 bases had no gene match. The CDR3 length is 13 residues. Germline lookup yields CDR1 SGHNT and CDR2 YYREEE (reference sequence). The CDR3 coding sequence is TGTGCCAGCAGCACGTGGACAGGCAATGAGCAGTTCTTC. The encoded protein is CASSTWTGNEQFF.

Notes on this clone: The sample holds other DNA sequences that translate to the same CDR3. The rearrangement uses TRBV18 and TRBJ2-5, with D unresolved. V was cut by 2 bases and J by 1 base, with 5 bases left in between. This CDR3 is built from 13 residues. Germline values: CDR1 KGHSH, CDR2 LQKENI. The CDR3 protein is CASSPGPQETQYF. Written as DNA, the CDR3 is TGTGCCAGCTCACCAGGGCCCCAAGAGACCCAGTACTTC.

This clone has a handful of counts. Other DNA sequences from this sample encode an identical CDR3 as well. This chain joins TRBV7-9 and TRBJ2-3; 8 positions agree with TRBD2. This CDR3 has 14 residues. Germline lookup yields CDR1 SEHNR and CDR2 FQNEAQ (reference sequence). After removal of 6 bases from V and 1 base from J, the junction contained 3 bases not matched to a gene. The CDR3 region is CASSLTSGTDTQYF. For the CDR3, the DNA is TGTGCCAGCAGTCTGACTAGCGGCACAGATACGCAGTATTTT.

This clone was counted ten times or more. The chain employs TRBV6-6 and TRBJ1-5; no clear D gene. This CDR3 has 12 residues. Per the germline V gene, CDR1 is MNHNY and CDR2 is SVGAGI (reference sequence). Trimming stripped 7 bases from V and 5 bases from J, with 9 bases between. The CDR3 sequence: CASMAVDQPQHF. The CDR3 DNA reads TGTGCCAGCATGGCAGTAGATCAGCCCCAGCATTTT.

V is TRBV5-6 and J is TRBJ1-5; D perhaps matches TRBD1 (6 bases). Trimming took off 4 bases at V and 0 bases at J, with 11 bases between the two ends. Germline lookup yields CDR1 SGHDT and CDR2 YYEEEE. CDR3 length: 15 amino acids. In nucleotides, the CDR3 is TGTGCCAGCAGCCAGGGACAAGCTAGCAATCAGCCCCAGCATTTT. Its protein is CASSQGQASNQPQHF.

This clone has more than one count but fewer than ten. The rearrangement uses TRBV7-9 and TRBJ1-1; TRBD1 agrees at 7 bases. CDR1 and CDR2 from the germline V gene are SEHNR and FQNEAQ (reference sequence). J gave up 1 base and V 4 bases, and 6 bases lay outside the gene matches. The CDR3 length is 15 residues. CDR3 sequence reads: CASSSRGTANTEAFF. Written as DNA, the CDR3 is TGTGCCAGCAGCTCGAGGGGGACAGCGAACACTGAAGCTTTCTTT.

The rearrangement joins TRBV9 to TRBJ1-3; 8 positions agree with TRBD1. The CDR3 runs 17 residues. The junction had 9 bases not matched to a gene; V was cut back by 4 bases and J by 0 bases. CDR1 SGDLS and CDR2 YYNGEE come from the germline V gene. The CDR3 protein is CASSPFGQGFSGNTIYF. The CDR3 nucleotides are TGTGCCAGCAGCCCGTTTGGACAGGGCTTCTCTGGAAACACCATATATTTT.

This chain connects TRBV7-2 to TRBJ2-5; D possibly corresponds to TRBD1 (6 bases). CDR3 length: 13 residues. From germline, CDR1 is SGHTA and CDR2 FQGNSA. The V gene lost 6 bases and the J gene lost 1 base, with 9 bases spanning the gap. The DNA for the CDR3 is TGTGCCAGCAGGGCAGGGGTCCAAGAGACCCAGTACTTC. It specifies CASRAGVQETQYF.

This chain joins TRBV5-4 and TRBJ2-1; possible D gene TRBD2, 6 bases. V dropped 6 bases and J dropped 7 bases, with 14 bases sitting between them. The CDR3 spans 13 residues. The germline CDR1 and CDR2 sequences are SGHNT and YYREEE (reference sequence). The CDR3: CASTLRDRNEQFF. CDR3 in DNA: TGTGCCAGCACTTTGCGGGATAGGAATGAGCAGTTCTTC.

This clone came up once. The chain has TRBV10-1 and TRBJ1-1; D remains ambiguous. The V gene's germline CDR1 is WNHNN and CDR2 SYGVQD (reference sequence). The CDR3 covers 13 residues. The V end was cut by 9 bases, the J end by 0 bases, with 11 bases between. CDR3 amino acids: CASRGPVNTEAFF. CDR3 bases: TGCGCCAGTAGAGGCCCGGTGAACACTGAAGCTTTCTTT.

There are many counts of this clone. Other DNA sequences in the sample encode the same CDR3. This rearrangement joins TRBV30 to TRBJ2-7; D assignment may be TRBD1 or TRBD2 (7 bases each). Trimming left V 0 bases short and J 6 bases short, with 12 bases between. Per germline, CDR1 GTSNPN and CDR2 SVGIG (reference sequence). The CDR3 is made up of 13 amino acids. The CDR3 here is CAWSVDREGEQYF. Written as DNA, the CDR3 is TGTGCCTGGAGTGTCGACAGGGAGGGCGAGCAGTACTTC.

This clone showed up just a few times. The same CDR3 also results from other DNA sequences found in this sample. The chain links TRBV30 to TRBJ2-7; perhaps TRBD2 as D (5 bases). Trimming shortened V by 5 bases and J by 2 bases, and 13 bases separated the two germline ends. From germline, CDR1 is GTSNPN and CDR2 SVGIG (reference sequence). CDR3 length: 13 amino acids. CDR3: CAWGRDTTYEQYF. In nucleotides, the CDR3 is TGTGCCTGGGGCCGGGATACCACCTACGAGCAGTACTTC.

This clone was observed a few times. V and J are TRBV7-2 and TRBJ2-3, with a weak D call TRBD2 (5 bases). The CDR3 totals 14 residues. The germline CDR1 and CDR2 sequences are SGHTA and FQGNSA. Trimming cost V 5 bases and J 0 bases, with 9 bases left between them. The CDR3 spells CASSPGLSTDTQYF. CDR3 sequence (DNA): TGTGCCAGCAGCCCCGGACTTAGCACAGATACGCAGTATTTT.

This clone was seen at least ten times. The V gene is TRBV14, the J gene TRBJ2-1; TRBD1 matches at 7 bases. The germline V gene has CDR1 SGHDN and CDR2 FVKESK. The V and J ends lost 1 base and 3 bases, in that order; junction bases with no gene match: 6. The length of the CDR3 is 16 residues. This CDR3 is CASSQGGTAVYNEQFF. CDR3 sequence (DNA): TGTGCCAGCAGCCAAGGGGGGACAGCCGTCTACAATGAGCAGTTCTTC.

This clone was detected a few times. V gene TRBV30 combines with J gene TRBJ1-2; 8 bases are shared with TRBD1. Germline V lookup: CDR1 GTSNPN, CDR2 SVGIG (reference sequence). Germline trimming cut 4 bases from V and 4 bases from J; bases unmatched to any gene: 2. This CDR3 spans 12 amino acids. CDR3: CAWTGGGYGYTF. The DNA of the CDR3 is TGTGCCTGGACAGGGGGCGGCTATGGCTACACCTTC.